The 16 T cell receptor beta chains below were found in one sample sequenced in a study of T cells in Graves' hyperthyroidism and ophthalmopathy. Amplification of TCR beta CDR3 regions was performed using RNA transcripts as template. TCR CDR3 regions were first amplified by RT-PCR with HTBI primers. TCRdb used MiXCR to reprocess the multiplex PCR reads, holding one entry per CDR3 protein. The data show fewer than 900,000 distinct CDR3 sequences, with 16% seen just once and around 8% held by the top ten. The sequenced material came from blood. Source of these receptors: a man younger than 35 with Graves' hyperthyroidism.

In this sample, this clonotype turned up a few times. The chain carries TRBV27 and TRBJ2-1; D may be TRBD1 or TRBD2 (7 bases each). Per germline, CDR1 MNHEY and CDR2 SMNVEV (reference sequence). The CDR3 extends over 17 amino acids. The V and J ends lost 3 bases and 1 base respectively, with 16 bases between them. DNA for the CDR3: TGTGCCAGCAGTTTGACAGGGAGGGGGCGTTCCTACAATGAGCAGTTCTTC. As protein: CASSLTGRGRSYNEQFF.

The chain carries TRBV20-1 and TRBJ2-7, with a possible D match to TRBD1 (6 bases). Between the trimmed V and J ends, which lost 0 bases and 3 bases, there was a span of 15 bases. The V gene's germline CDR1 is DFQATT and CDR2 SNEGSKA (reference sequence). This CDR3 comprises 15 residues. CDR3 DNA sequence: TGCAGTGCTAGAGATCCAGGGGCGCCCTACTACGAGCAGTACTTC. This translates into CSARDPGAPYYEQYF.

Many counts were recorded for this clonotype. The V gene is TRBV28, the J gene TRBJ2-7; 10 nucleotides agree with TRBD2. The CDR3 runs 15 residues. The ends lost 5 bases at V and 4 bases at J; junction bases unmatched: 8. Per germline, CDR1 MDHEN and CDR2 SYDVKM. The CDR3: CASSQASGSKYEQYF. The CDR3 DNA reads as TGTGCCAGCAGTCAAGCTAGCGGGAGTAAATACGAGCAGTACTTC. Supplemented by reference TRBV28 and TRBJ2-7, the full variable domain reads DVKVTQSSRYLVKRTGEKVFLECVQDMDHENMFWYRQDPGLGLRLIYFSYDVKMKEKGDIPEGYSVSREKKERFSLILESASTNQTSMYLCASSQASGSKYEQYFGPGTRLTVT.

J is TRBJ2-5 and V is TRBV30, with 10 positions matching TRBD2. Germline V gene sequence: CDR1 GTSNPN, CDR2 SVGIG (reference sequence). V gave up 1 base and J gave up 1 base; unmatched junction bases: 3. This CDR3 spans 15 amino acids. The CDR3 is CAWSASGGPQETQYF. The DNA of the CDR3 is TGTGCCTGGAGTGCTAGCGGGGGCCCCCAAGAGACCCAGTACTTC.

This clonotype was seen repeatedly, ten times or more. The chain recombines TRBV2 with TRBJ2-7; D could derive from TRBD1 or TRBD2 (5 bases each). Per the germline V gene, CDR1 is SNHLY and CDR2 is FYNNEI. This CDR3 is built from 14 residues. The V gene lost 6 bases and the J gene lost 0 bases, with 12 bases spanning the gap. CDR3 protein: CASRGPPSSYEQYF. The CDR3 DNA reads as TGTGCCAGCAGGGGACCGCCAAGCTCCTACGAGCAGTACTTC. The full variable domain, in which reference TRBV2 and TRBJ2-7 provide the parts outside the CDR3, is EPEVTQTPSHQVTQMGQEVILRCVPISNHLYFYWYRQILGQKVEFLVSFYNNEISEKSEIFDDQFSVERPDGSNFTLKIRSTKLEDSAMYFCASRGPPSSYEQYFGPGTRLTVT.

About this clonotype: A much larger clone is a single base away; this may be a read error. J is TRBJ2-6 and V is TRBV28; D is ambiguous. The CDR3 totals 16 residues. Germline-derived CDR1 and CDR2 are MDHEN and SYDVKM. For the CDR3, the DNA is TGTGCCAGCAGTTCCCTCGGAATCTCTGGGACCAACGTCCTGACTTTC. This gives the protein CASSSLGISGTNVLTF. The complete variable domain, with remaining parts taken from reference TRBV28 and TRBJ2-6, reads DVKVTQSSRYLVKRTGEKVFLECVQDMDHENMFWYRQDPGLGLRLIYFSYDVKMKEKGDIPEGYSVSREKKERFSLILESASTNQTSMYLCASSSLGISGTNVLTFGAGSRLTVL.

This clonotype came up once. One end of the junction is discordant with germline, which a read error may explain. J is TRBJ1-1 and V is TRBV4-1, with D possibly matching TRBD1 (5 bases). The CDR3 has 14 amino acids. Per germline, CDR1 MGHRA and CDR2 YSYEKL. The CDR3 reads CTSSQLRGSIEAFF. Written as DNA, the CDR3 is TGCACCAGCAGCCAGTTAAGGGGTAGTATTGAAGCTTTCTTT.

In its sample, this clonotype was seen a few times. V usage is TRBV5-1 and J usage is TRBJ2-7; possible D gene TRBD1, 6 bases. Trimming cost V 5 bases and J 0 bases, with 15 bases left between them. Germline assignment: CDR1 SGHRS and CDR2 YFSETQ. The CDR3 loop spans 15 amino acids. The CDR3 loop is CASSFDRLSSYEQYF. The CDR3, as DNA: TGCGCCAGCAGTTTCGACAGGCTGAGCTCCTACGAGCAGTACTTC.

This clonotype was seen more than once but under ten times. The rearrangement joins TRBV7-9 to TRBJ1-6, with D possibly matching TRBD1 (5 bases). This CDR3 spans 16 amino acids. The germline CDR1 and CDR2 sequences are SEHNR and FQNEAQ (reference sequence). Trimming left V 5 bases short and J 9 bases short, with 20 bases between. The DNA for the CDR3 is TGTGCCAGCAGCGCGGGGCACACTACTCGGAGTTCACCCCTCCACTTT. Encoded protein: CASSAGHTTRSSPLHF.

This clonotype was recorded a few times. The rearrangement links TRBV5-1 to TRBJ1-1; no clear D gene. The CDR3 sequence is 16 residues long. V gave up 0 bases and J gave up 0 bases, with 12 bases separating them. Germline CDR1 reads SGHRS; CDR2 reads YFSETQ. Here the CDR3 reads CASSLENRWVNTEAFF. DNA of the CDR3: TGCGCCAGCAGCTTGGAGAATCGGTGGGTGAACACTGAAGCTTTCTTT.

This clonotype appeared many times. CDR3: CSARRWRISSYEQYF. The CDR3 region has the DNA TGCAGTGCTAGACGGTGGCGGATTAGCTCCTACGAGCAGTACTTC. The chain uses TRBV20-1 and TRBJ2-7; D is unclear. Between the trimmed V and J ends, which lost 2 bases and 0 bases, there was a span of 14 bases. The CDR3 is made up of 15 amino acids. The germline CDR1 and CDR2 sequences are DFQATT and SNEGSKA (reference sequence).

This clonotype appeared many times. The chain employs TRBV3-1 and TRBJ2-3; TRBD2 aligns across 8 bases. The CDR3 is 16 amino acids. Germline CDR1 is LGHDT and CDR2 is YNNKEL (reference sequence). Germline trimming cut 3 bases from V and 3 bases from J; bases unmatched to any gene: 8. The CDR3 DNA is TGTGCCAGCAGCCACCTCAGCGGGAGCCGTACAGATACGCAGTATTTT. Its protein is CASSHLSGSRTDTQYF.

This clonotype was recorded a few times. V and J are TRBV19 and TRBJ2-7; D may be TRBD2 (6 bases). The germline V gene has CDR1 LNHDA and CDR2 SQIVND (reference sequence). V lost 3 bases and J lost 5, with 14 bases in between. CDR3 length equals 14 residues. CDR3 loop: CASSIATSYDEQYF. The CDR3 DNA reads TGTGCCAGTAGTATCGCGACTAGTTACGACGAGCAGTACTTC.

On this clonotype itself: A much larger clone lies a single base off, so this may be a read error. The CDR3 does not end in the conserved phenylalanine or tryptophan, so this is likely a read error. This chain links TRBV5-1 with TRBJ2-7, with 15 bases fitting TRBD2. Germline CDR1 is SGHRS and CDR2 is YFSETQ. The V and J ends lost 4 bases and 3 bases, in that order; junction bases with no gene match: 11. This CDR3 is 18 amino acids long. The CDR3 bases are TGCGCCAGCAGCGTCAAGGGACTAGCGGGAGGCATCGTCTACGAGCAGTACCTC. It codes for CASSVKGLAGGIVYEQYL.

The chain uses TRBV29-1 and TRBJ2-4; D perhaps matches TRBD2 (5 bases). V was shortened by 6 bases and J by 8 bases, with 29 bases between the two germline ends. CDR1 and CDR2 (germline): SQVTM, ANQGSEA. CDR3 length: 17 amino acids. CDR3 sequence: CSVGAGNPVNPQHIQYF. CDR3 nucleotides: TGCAGCGTAGGAGCCGGGAATCCCGTAAACCCGCAACACATTCAGTACTTC. Filled out from reference TRBV29-1 and TRBJ2-4, the complete variable domain reads SAVISQKPSRDICQRGTSLTIQCQVDSQVTMMFWYRQQPGQSLTLIATANQGSEATYESGFVIDKFPISRPNLTFSTLTVSNMSPEDSSIYLCSVGAGNPVNPQHIQYFGAGTRLSVL.

This clonotype appeared many times. This chain connects TRBV27 to TRBJ2-7, with 11 positions matching TRBD2. The length of the CDR3 is 16 residues. The J segment lost 4 bases and the V segment lost 5 bases, leaving 10 bases of the junction unmatched. Germline CDR1 MNHEY, CDR2 SMNVEV (reference sequence). CDR3 loop: CASSLFPSGRKYEQYF. The CDR3, as DNA: TGTGCCAGCAGTCTCTTTCCTAGCGGGAGGAAGTACGAGCAGTACTTC.